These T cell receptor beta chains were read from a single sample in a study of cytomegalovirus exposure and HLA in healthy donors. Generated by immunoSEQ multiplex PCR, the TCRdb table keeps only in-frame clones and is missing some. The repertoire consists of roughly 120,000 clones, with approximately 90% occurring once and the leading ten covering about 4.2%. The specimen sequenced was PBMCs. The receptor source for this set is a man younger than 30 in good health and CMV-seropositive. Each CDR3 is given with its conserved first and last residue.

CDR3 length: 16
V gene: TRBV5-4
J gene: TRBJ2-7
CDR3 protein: CASSLAVGQGGYEQYF

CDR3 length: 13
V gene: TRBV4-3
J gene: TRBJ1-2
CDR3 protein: CASSQVLNYGYTF

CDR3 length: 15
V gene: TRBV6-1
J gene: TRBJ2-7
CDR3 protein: CASSAGDSSLNEQYF

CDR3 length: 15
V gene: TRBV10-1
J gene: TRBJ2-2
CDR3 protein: CASSAGGYFTGELFF

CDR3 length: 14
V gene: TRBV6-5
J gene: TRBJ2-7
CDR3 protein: CASRQRGVAYEQYF

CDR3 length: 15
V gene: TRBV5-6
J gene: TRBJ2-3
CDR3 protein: CASSWPGTSTDTQYF

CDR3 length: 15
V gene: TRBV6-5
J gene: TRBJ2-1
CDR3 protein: CASSPLAGGYNEQFF

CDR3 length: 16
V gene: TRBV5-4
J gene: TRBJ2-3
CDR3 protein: CASSLGSGGATDTQYF

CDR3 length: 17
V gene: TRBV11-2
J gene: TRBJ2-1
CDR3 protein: CASSLRAGGITYNEQFF

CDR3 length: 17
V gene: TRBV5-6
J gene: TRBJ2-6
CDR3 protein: CASSFLSRASGANVLTF

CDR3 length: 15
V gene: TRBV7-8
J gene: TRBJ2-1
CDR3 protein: CASSLNRGRPHEQFF

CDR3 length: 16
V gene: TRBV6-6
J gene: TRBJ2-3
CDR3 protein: CASSPRGGGAADTQYF

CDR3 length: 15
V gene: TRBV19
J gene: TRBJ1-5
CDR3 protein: CASSMGSGDNQPQHF

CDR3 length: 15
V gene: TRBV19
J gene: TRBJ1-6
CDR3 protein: CASSTPRVSKSPLHF

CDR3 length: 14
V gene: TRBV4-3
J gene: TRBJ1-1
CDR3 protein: CASSQDWDRRRAFF

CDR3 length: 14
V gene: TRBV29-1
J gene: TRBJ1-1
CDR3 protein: CSVGPGTGNGEAFF

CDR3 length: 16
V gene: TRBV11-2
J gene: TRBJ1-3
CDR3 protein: CASSRNRDYSGNTIYF

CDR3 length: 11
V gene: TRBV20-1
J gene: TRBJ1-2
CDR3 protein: CSASPQDGYTF

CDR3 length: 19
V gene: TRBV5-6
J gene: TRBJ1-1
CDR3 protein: CASSIRPTPRALRGIEAFF

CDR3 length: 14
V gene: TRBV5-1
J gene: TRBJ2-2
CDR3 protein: CASSFSGWTGELFF

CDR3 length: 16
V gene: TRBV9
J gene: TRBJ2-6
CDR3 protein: CASSVRTGSGANVLTF

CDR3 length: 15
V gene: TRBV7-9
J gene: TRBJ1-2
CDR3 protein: CASSPTGGVYYGYTF

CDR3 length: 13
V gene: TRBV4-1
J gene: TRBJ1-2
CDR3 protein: CASSQAGAAGYTF

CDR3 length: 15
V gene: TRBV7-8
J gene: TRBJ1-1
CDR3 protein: CASSLGGRDPGVAFF

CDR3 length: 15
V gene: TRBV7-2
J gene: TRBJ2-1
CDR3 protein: CASSSPDREGNEQFF

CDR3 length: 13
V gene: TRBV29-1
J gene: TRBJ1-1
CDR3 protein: CSVLEQGGTEAFF

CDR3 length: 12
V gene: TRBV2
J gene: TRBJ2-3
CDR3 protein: CASRASTDTQYF

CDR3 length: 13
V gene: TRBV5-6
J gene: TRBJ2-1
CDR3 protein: CASSFTERGAQFF

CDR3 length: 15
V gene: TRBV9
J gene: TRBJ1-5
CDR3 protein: CASSPTGGSSQPQHF

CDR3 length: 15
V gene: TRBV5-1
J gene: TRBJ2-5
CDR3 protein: CASCTDSGGQETQYF

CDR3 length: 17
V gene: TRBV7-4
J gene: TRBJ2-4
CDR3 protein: CASSPGRGDIAKNIQYF